Detailed here is one TCR beta chain. The antigen is undetermined. The germline V gene encodes CDR1 LGHNT and CDR2 FRNRAP. The CDR3 has 15 residues. This record belongs to a study of T cells expressing NK-cell markers. Study information: The study sequenced eight donors, seven HCMV-seropositive and one seronegative.

UMIs accompanied the 5'RACE template switching by which TCR beta cDNA was made. TCRdb reanalyzed the 5' RACE reads and collapses them to one entry per CDR3 protein, without DNA. The sample's table shows about 460,000 distinct CDR3 sequences. Study-level results: Whether the expanded NKG2C+ T cell clones recognized HCMV remained unclear. The contribution of dominant NKG2C+ clonotypes to CD8+ T cells in roughly six donors was roughly 1.0-7.5%.

Sample: blood T cells: a sorted CD56 or NKG2C T cell subset, CD4+ or CD8+ T cells, or bulk PBMC T cells (not recorded which). The chain couples TRBV12-5 to TRBJ2-1. This TCR was recovered from a woman aged 45-60 years in good health. The CDR3 loop is CASGLERSSYNEQFF.